This TCR beta chain was sequenced in a study of graft-versus-host responses after intestinal transplantation. The wider study: Following induction with anti-thymocyte globulin, all recipients were given tacrolimus and steroids for about three years.

The CDR3 loop spans 15 amino acids. Using immunoSEQ multiplex PCR, the repertoire was profiled, and TCRdb retains in-frame clones only, with some absent. The table shows some 100,000 clones, with about 89% occurring only once. Regarding this clone: Its antigen is unknown.

The sequence was collected from a human donor who received an intestinal transplant. The rearrangement links TRBV21-1 to TRBJ1-1; the table's D call, TRBD1, was not checked against the DNA. TRBV21-1 is described as a pseudogene. The sequencing used unstimulated CD8+ T cells sorted from spleen or lymph node cells, collected before intestinal transplant. This CDR3 is CASLPMGQRNTEAFF. CDR3 coding DNA: TGTGCCAGCCTCCCAATGGGACAGCGGAACACTGAAGCTTTCTTT.